The 29 T cell receptor beta chains below all came from one sample that was sequenced in a study of CD8 T cells in Susac syndrome. When the RNA was reverse transcribed, random hexamers were used with an input of about 0.5 to 1 ug. TCRdb re-called the immunoSEQ multiplex PCR reads with MiXCR, one entry per CDR3 protein. The repertoire holds a few hundred thousand distinct CDR3 sequences, with 92% as singletons. The sequenced sample was CD8+ T cells from PBMCs. The receptors were gathered from a human donor with multiple sclerosis.

The chain is built from TRBV27 and TRBJ2-7; D uncertain. The V end was cut by 2 bases, the J end by 0 bases, with 5 bases between. Germline V gene data show CDR1 as MNHEY and CDR2 as SMNVEV (reference sequence). The CDR3 totals 13 residues. The CDR3 loop reads CASSLAASYEQYF. The CDR3 DNA is TGTGCCAGCAGTTTAGCGGCCTCCTACGAGCAGTACTTC.

The chain links TRBV3-1 to TRBJ2-1; unclear D gene. The CDR3 consists of 16 residues. Germline values: CDR1 LGHDT, CDR2 YNNKEL (reference sequence). V was pared by 0 bases and J by 4 bases, with 13 bases between. The CDR3, as DNA: TGTGCCAGCAGCCAAGAAGTAGTCCAGGCTTACAATGAGCAGTTCTTC. Its protein is CASSQEVVQAYNEQFF.

The CDR3 DNA follows: TGCGCCAGCAGCCAGCAACAGGGGGCTGACGAGCAGTACTTC. Protein sequence: CASSQQQGADEQYF. V is TRBV4-3 and J is TRBJ2-7; 9 bases line up with TRBD1. V dropped 3 bases and J dropped 5; count of bases not matched to a gene: 5. The CDR3 length is 14 residues. Per germline, CDR1 LGHNA and CDR2 YSLEER.

V is TRBV18 and J is TRBJ1-5, with TRBD1 identical over 11 bases. CDR1 is KGHSH, CDR2 LQKENI, per germline. The V gene end was trimmed by 3 bases and the J gene end by 7 bases; junction bases not matched to a gene: 2. The CDR3 consists of 14 residues. The CDR3 reads CASSPGQGGQPQHF. CDR3 bases: TGTGCCAGCTCACCGGGACAGGGGGGCCAGCCCCAGCATTTT.

CDR3 residues: CASSARSKDTQYF. For the CDR3, the DNA is TGTGCCAGTAGTGCCCGATCCAAAGATACGCAGTATTTT. This chain uses TRBV19 with TRBJ2-3; D is uncertain. The CDR3 covers 13 residues. The germline V and J ends were trimmed by 5 bases and 5 bases, with 11 bases remaining between them. Per the germline V gene, CDR1 is LNHDA and CDR2 is SQIVND (reference sequence).

V usage is TRBV14 and J usage is TRBJ2-7, with 7 bases matching TRBD1. Germline trimming cut 1 base from V and 2 bases from J; bases unmatched to any gene: 5. The CDR3 length is 15 residues. Germline values: CDR1 SGHDN, CDR2 FVKESK. The CDR3 coding sequence is TGTGCCAGCAGCCAAGGGCCCAGGGGGACCTACGAGCAGTACTTC. This encodes CASSQGPRGTYEQYF. Supplemented by reference TRBV14 and TRBJ2-7, the full variable domain reads EAGVTQFPSHSVIEKGQTVTLRCDPISGHDNLYWYRRVMGKEIKFLLHFVKESKQDESGMPNNRFLAERTGGTYSTLKVQPAELEDSGVYFCASSQGPRGTYEQYFGPGTRLTVT.

The rearrangement links TRBV3-1 to TRBJ1-2, with 7 positions matching TRBD1. The V segment lost 0 bases and the J segment 4 bases; nucleotides outside the gene matches: 2. Germline V CDR1 and CDR2: LGHDT, YNNKEL (reference sequence). The CDR3 spans 14 residues. CDR3 loop: CASSQETGPYGYTF. The CDR3 DNA reads as TGTGCCAGCAGCCAAGAGACAGGGCCCTATGGCTACACCTTC.

This chain joins TRBV7-9 and TRBJ2-7; TRBD1 might be the D (6 bases). Germline V gene data show CDR1 as SEHNR and CDR2 as FQNEAQ (reference sequence). The CDR3 contains 15 residues. The V end was cut by 5 bases, the J end by 5 bases, with 19 bases between. Here the CDR3 reads CASSITGPKHDEQYF. The CDR3, as DNA: TGTGCCAGCAGCATTACAGGGCCGAAGCACGACGAGCAGTACTTC.

The chain joins TRBV13 to TRBJ2-7, with D unclear. The CDR3 consists of 13 residues. V gave up 4 bases and J gave up 3 bases, with 10 bases separating them. The germline gives CDR1 PRHDT, CDR2 FYEKMQ (reference sequence). DNA for the CDR3: TGTGCCAGCAGCTCTCCCGGGTTCTACGAGCAGTACTTC. Translating gives CASSSPGFYEQYF.

The V gene is TRBV7-9, the J gene TRBJ2-1; D perhaps matches TRBD1 (7 bases). The CDR3 sequence is 16 residues long. Trimming took 5 bases from V and 5 from J, leaving 19 bases between them. Germline V lookup: CDR1 SEHNR, CDR2 FQNEAQ (reference sequence). The CDR3 region is CASSTSQGGQHNEQFF. CDR3 bases: TGTGCCAGCAGCACCAGTCAGGGGGGACAGCACAATGAGCAGTTCTTC.

The V gene is TRBV27, the J gene TRBJ2-7; D is unresolved. V lost 5 bases and J lost 0, with 11 bases in between. Germline V gene lookup returns CDR1 MNHEY and CDR2 SMNVEV (reference sequence). The CDR3 loop spans 14 amino acids. The CDR3 sequence: CASSAFGSSYEQYF. CDR3 in DNA: TGTGCCAGCAGTGCGTTTGGATCCTCCTACGAGCAGTACTTC.

The rearrangement links TRBV5-1 to TRBJ2-2, with TRBD2 matching 13 bases. CDR3 length: 17 residues. The ends lost 4 bases at V and 0 bases at J; junction bases unmatched: 3. Germline assignment: CDR1 SGHRS and CDR2 YFSETQ. The CDR3 here is CASSIGLAGANTGELFF. In nucleotides, the CDR3 is TGCGCCAGCAGCATCGGACTAGCGGGAGCGAACACCGGGGAGCTGTTTTTT.

The rearrangement uses TRBV19 and TRBJ2-3; D is undetermined. Germline assignment: CDR1 LNHDA and CDR2 SQIVND (reference sequence). This CDR3 spans 13 amino acids. Trimming took 7 bases from V and 3 from J, leaving 11 bases between them. The CDR3 bases are TGTGCCAGTACCCTAACAGATACAGATACGCAGTATTTT. This translates into CASTLTDTDTQYF.

This rearrangement joins TRBV2 to TRBJ1-6, with D perhaps TRBD1 (6 bases). CDR1 is SNHLY, CDR2 FYNNEI, per germline. This CDR3 spans 18 amino acids. Deletions cut 7 bases from V and 0 bases from J, with 19 bases between. CDR3: CASTPIQGPSSYNSPLHF. CDR3 in DNA: TGTGCCAGCACCCCAATACAGGGACCTAGCTCCTATAATTCACCCCTCCACTTT.

The genes are TRBV2 and TRBJ2-6, with D maybe TRBD1 (6 bases). This CDR3 spans 14 amino acids. The V and J ends lost 11 bases and 4 bases respectively, with 15 bases between them. Looked up from germline, CDR1 is SNHLY and CDR2 is FYNNEI. The CDR3 bases are TGTGCCGGCTGGGGGCTTTCGGGGGCCAACGTCCTGACTTTC. Encoded protein: CAGWGLSGANVLTF.

This CDR3 reads CASSPPGGQSEAFF. The DNA for the CDR3 is TGTGCCAGCTCACCACCGGGGGGACAATCTGAAGCTTTCTTT. The chain is built from TRBV18 and TRBJ1-1, with D maybe TRBD1 (6 bases). The CDR3 is made up of 14 amino acids. V was clipped by 0 bases and J by 6 bases, with 11 bases between them. The germline gives CDR1 KGHSH, CDR2 LQKENI.

The V call is TRBV5-8, the J call TRBJ2-6; D ambiguous. From germline, CDR1 is SGHTS and CDR2 YDEGEE. The germline V and J ends were trimmed by 2 bases and 0 bases, with 9 bases remaining between them. The CDR3 has 16 amino acids. The CDR3 DNA reads as TGTGCCAGCAGCTTTGGCTTGCCCTCTGGGGCCAACGTCCTGACTTTC. This translates into CASSFGLPSGANVLTF.

This rearrangement joins TRBV6-5 to TRBJ1-2; D gene uncertain. Germline V lookup: CDR1 MNHEY, CDR2 SVGAGI. Trimming took off 6 bases at V and 2 bases at J, with 16 bases between the two ends. CDR3 length: 15 residues. CDR3 residues: CASSPRGAANYGYTF. In DNA form, the CDR3 reads TGTGCCAGCAGCCCACGAGGAGCAGCCAACTATGGCTACACCTTC.

This clonotype came up a few times. The V and J genes are TRBV7-9 and TRBJ2-7, with a tentative D call TRBD2 (5 bases). Germline V gene data show CDR1 as SEHNR and CDR2 as FQNEAQ (reference sequence). The CDR3 sequence is 14 residues long. V was pared by 10 bases and J by 5 bases, with 21 bases between. DNA of the CDR3: TGTGCCACCGAAGGGCTCGAGGGCCGAAACGAGCAGTACTTC. Translated, it gives CATEGLEGRNEQYF.

The genes are TRBV12-3 or TRBV12-4 and TRBJ2-3, with D possibly being TRBD1 (6 bases). Trimming stripped 2 bases from V and 0 bases from J, with 9 bases between. This CDR3 contains 15 residues. CDR3 in DNA: TGTGCCAGCAGTTTATCAGGGGCGAGCACAGATACGCAGTATTTT. This encodes CASSLSGASTDTQYF.

The V and J genes are TRBV5-4 and TRBJ2-7; D is undetermined. The CDR3 runs 13 residues. Trimming removed 4 bases from V and 6 bases from J, with 14 bases in between. The germline V gene encodes CDR1 SGHNT and CDR2 YYREEE (reference sequence). In DNA, the CDR3 is TGTGCCAGCAGCCCCCCCGTAGGATCCGAGCAGTACTTC. This gives the protein CASSPPVGSEQYF.

The chain uses TRBV24-1 and TRBJ1-4, with no clear D. Trimming pared 4 bases from V and 8 bases from J, leaving 7 bases between. The CDR3 contains 12 residues. Per germline, CDR1 KGHDR and CDR2 SFDVKD. CDR3 coding DNA: TGTGCCACCAGTGACCCAGAGGAAAAACTGTTTTTT. This codes for CATSDPEEKLFF.

Worth noting for this clonotype: Without the conserved terminal phenylalanine or tryptophan, this CDR3 likely stems from a read error. V usage is TRBV27 and J usage is TRBJ2-1; perhaps TRBD1 as D (5 bases). The CDR3 runs to 12 residues. The V gene lost 5 bases and the J gene lost 5 bases, with 7 bases spanning the gap. Germline V CDR1 and CDR2: MNHEY, SMNVEV (reference sequence). This CDR3 is CASSRQHNEQFL. DNA for the CDR3: TGTGCCAGCAGTCGACAGCACAATGAGCAGTTCCTC.

This clonotype has just one count. The chain employs TRBV7-9 and TRBJ2-5; the D is unclear. The length of the CDR3 is 13 residues. The germline CDR1 and CDR2 sequences are SEHNR and FQNEAQ (reference sequence). V lost 5 bases and J 5 bases, leaving 12 bases between the germline ends. The CDR3 DNA follows: TGTGCCAGCAGCCCGACTGTGGTGGAGACCCAGTACTTC. Amino acids: CASSPTVVETQYF.

This chain uses TRBV5-6 with TRBJ2-2, with 11 bases matching TRBD2. The CDR3 has 17 amino acids. V shed 0 bases and J 6 bases; nucleotides not matched to a gene: 7. CDR1 is SGHDT and CDR2 is YYEEEE in the germline V gene. The CDR3 region has the DNA TGTGCCAGCAGCTTGGTGTTTAGCGGGGGGGCCCCCGGGGAGCTGTTTTTT. It specifies CASSLVFSGGAPGELFF. The variable domain in full, completed from reference TRBV5-6 and TRBJ2-2, reads DAGVTQSPTHLIKTRGQQVTLRCSPKSGHDTVSWYQQALGQGPQFIFQYYEEEERQRGNFPDRFSGHQFPNYSSELNVNALLLGDSALYLCASSLVFSGGAPGELFFGEGSRLTVL.

The CDR3 sequence is CAFLWALTLSDGYTF. As DNA, the CDR3 is TGTGCCTTCCTCTGGGCCCTAACCTTGAGTGATGGCTACACCTTC. This rearrangement joins TRBV2 to TRBJ1-2; no clear D. There are 15 residues in the CDR3. The V end was cut by 11 bases, the J end by 6 bases, with 25 bases between. Per the germline V gene, CDR1 is SNHLY and CDR2 is FYNNEI.

This chain joins TRBV7-9 and TRBJ1-2, with no clear D. This CDR3 has 17 amino acids. V shed 4 bases and J shed 4 bases, with 22 bases lying between them. Germline values: CDR1 SEHNR, CDR2 FQNEAQ (reference sequence). CDR3 coding DNA: TGTGCCAGCAGCTCTCCACCGGACCTCACTCGGCCCTATGGCTACACCTTC. It yields the protein CASSSPPDLTRPYGYTF.

V and J are TRBV9 and TRBJ2-3; 10 bases agree with TRBD2. The CDR3 runs to 18 residues. CDR1 and CDR2 (germline): SGDLS, YYNGEE. The trim removed 3 bases at V and 0 bases at J, leaving 10 bases unmatched. CDR3 DNA sequence: TGTGCCAGCAGCGCGCAATCCTGGACTAGCGGAAGCACAGATACGCAGTATTTT. Residues: CASSAQSWTSGSTDTQYF.

V and J are TRBV20-1 and TRBJ2-1; D remains unclear. This CDR3 region has 13 residues. Per germline, CDR1 DFQATT and CDR2 SNEGSKA (reference sequence). V dropped 4 bases and J dropped 5 bases, with 12 bases sitting between them. The CDR3 nucleotides are TGCAGTGCTATCGACACCGGAAACAATGAGCAGTTCTTC. It specifies CSAIDTGNNEQFF.